A single sample gave rise to the 21 T cell receptor beta chains below, sequenced in a study of shared clonotypes between healthy human individuals. Assay used: immunoSEQ multiplex PCR; TCRdb lists only in-frame clones, some missing. Of about 2.3 million clones in the sample, about nine tenths were seen once. The sample comprised naive CD4+ T cells from PBMCs. Subset: CD45RA+ positively selected. These receptor sequences come from a man younger than 35 in good health. Some clones in this sample may be carry-over from other donors' samples.

CDR3 protein: CASSPGVGNEQFF. CDR3 DNA: TGTGCCAGCAGCCCGGGGGTGGGGAATGAGCAGTTCTTC. V gene TRBV11-3 combines with J gene TRBJ2-1; D is perhaps TRBD2 (6 bases). This CDR3 is built from 13 residues. The germline V gene encodes CDR1 SGHNT and CDR2 YENEEA. Trimming stripped 5 bases from V and 7 bases from J, with 12 bases between.

The chain combines TRBV7-2 with TRBJ2-3, with 12 bases fitting TRBD2. V lost 6 bases, J lost 0 bases, and 7 bases stayed unmatched. The CDR3 runs to 17 residues. Germline values: CDR1 SGHTA, CDR2 FQGNSA. The CDR3 spells CASRLTGTSGSTDTQYF. DNA for the CDR3: TGTGCCAGCAGATTAACCGGGACTAGCGGGAGCACAGATACGCAGTATTTT.

The chain links TRBV30 to TRBJ2-1; 7 bases line up with TRBD2. The V gene end was trimmed by 3 bases and the J gene end by 4 bases; junction bases not matched to a gene: 6. The germline V gene encodes CDR1 GTSNPN and CDR2 SVGIG (reference sequence). This CDR3 has 14 residues. CDR3 in amino acids: CAWSQLANYNEQFF. CDR3 DNA sequence: TGTGCCTGGAGCCAACTAGCGAATTACAATGAGCAGTTCTTC.

V and J are TRBV7-9 and TRBJ2-1; 7 nucleotides agree with TRBD2. With 0 bases clipped from V and 8 bases from J, the junction kept 7 bases outside the gene matches. The V gene's germline CDR1 is SEHNR and CDR2 FQNEAQ (reference sequence). The CDR3 extends over 15 amino acids. CDR3 sequence: CASSLARGSIDEQFF. The CDR3 DNA reads as TGTGCCAGCAGCTTAGCCCGCGGGAGTATCGATGAGCAGTTCTTC.

This chain links TRBV19 with TRBJ2-2; D unclear. V was shortened by 4 bases and J by 6 bases, with 21 bases between the two germline ends. Germline V gives CDR1 LNHDA, CDR2 SQIVND (reference sequence). This CDR3 has 17 residues. The CDR3 sequence is CASSRAGPLVSAGELFF. The CDR3 region has the DNA TGTGCCAGTAGTAGGGCAGGTCCCCTTGTTTCCGCCGGGGAGCTGTTTTTT.

The genes are TRBV4-3 and TRBJ1-5; D is perhaps TRBD1 (5 bases). Trimming left V 3 bases short and J 11 bases short, with 14 bases between. CDR1 LGHNA and CDR2 YSLEER come from the germline V gene. The CDR3 contains 13 residues. The DNA of the CDR3 is TGCGCCAGCAGCCAGGTGGCCGGGGGGACCCAGCATTTT. The encoded protein is CASSQVAGGTQHF.

The rearrangement uses TRBV28 and TRBJ2-3; D perhaps matches TRBD2 (6 bases). CDR1 MDHEN and CDR2 SYDVKM come from the germline V gene. The CDR3 extends over 16 amino acids. V shed 4 bases and J shed 3 bases, with 17 bases lying between them. The CDR3 coding sequence is TGTGCCAGCAGTTCCCCGGGACTGGGAGGAACAGATACGCAGTATTTT. It is translated as CASSSPGLGGTDTQYF.

The gene calls are TRBV18 and TRBJ2-1; D is uncertain. V was pared by 4 bases and J by 5 bases, with 9 bases between. The germline gives CDR1 KGHSH, CDR2 LQKENI. The CDR3 contains 13 residues. DNA of the CDR3: TGTGCCAGCTCACAGGTTTCGAACAATGAGCAGTTCTTC. Translated, it gives CASSQVSNNEQFF.

With respect to this clone: The identical CDR3 is also encoded by other nucleotide sequences in the sample. V usage is TRBV6-5 and J usage is TRBJ1-1, with D possibly TRBD1 on 5 matching bases. Trimming removed 6 bases at V and 1 base at J, with 9 bases between. The CDR3 totals 13 residues. Germline CDR1 and CDR2: MNHEY and SVGAGI. CDR3: CASSGRGNTEAFF. CDR3 in DNA: TGTGCCAGCAGCGGAAGGGGGAACACTGAAGCTTTCTTT.

The chain recombines TRBV5-1 with TRBJ2-3; no clear D gene. Trimming shortened V by 0 bases and J by 1 base, and 9 bases separated the two germline ends. The germline V gene has CDR1 SGHRS and CDR2 YFSETQ. The CDR3 loop spans 15 amino acids. The CDR3 coding sequence is TGCGCCAGCAGCTTGGCCCAGGACGGCACAGATACGCAGTATTTT. Translated: CASSLAQDGTDTQYF.

The J gene is TRBJ2-1, the V gene TRBV19; 10 bases fit TRBD2. The CDR3 totals 15 residues. Germline assignment: CDR1 LNHDA and CDR2 SQIVND (reference sequence). V lost 2 bases, J lost 7 bases, and 5 bases stayed unmatched. The DNA for the CDR3 is TGTGCCAGTAGTATATGGGCTAGCGGGAGAAATGAGCAGTTCTTC. Protein: CASSIWASGRNEQFF.

The J gene is TRBJ2-2, the V gene TRBV5-1; D is ambiguous. CDR1 is SGHRS and CDR2 is YFSETQ in the germline V gene. Deletions cut 4 bases from V and 6 bases from J, with 10 bases between. This CDR3 is 13 amino acids long. The CDR3 is CASSPRTAGELFF. The CDR3 nucleotides are TGCGCCAGCAGCCCGCGGACGGCCGGGGAGCTGTTTTTT. The full variable domain, in which reference TRBV5-1 and TRBJ2-2 provide the parts outside the CDR3, is KAGVTQTPRYLIKTRGQQVTLSCSPISGHRSVSWYQQTPGQGLQFLFEYFSETQRNKGNFPGRFSGRQFSNSRSEMNVSTLELGDSALYLCASSPRTAGELFFGEGSRLTVL.

The chain links TRBV2 to TRBJ2-7; TRBD2 aligns across 10 bases. Per the germline V gene, CDR1 is SNHLY and CDR2 is FYNNEI. V dropped 6 bases and J dropped 5; count of bases not matched to a gene: 10. CDR3 length: 15 residues. DNA of the CDR3: TGTGCCAGCAGGGTAAATAGCGGGAGGTTGGACGAGCAGTACTTC. Encoded protein: CASRVNSGRLDEQYF.

The V and J genes are TRBV9 and TRBJ2-5, with D possibly matching TRBD1 (6 bases). This CDR3 has 15 residues. V lost 4 bases to trimming and J lost 1 base, with 14 bases between them. In germline, CDR1 is SGDLS, CDR2 YYNGEE. The CDR3 region is CASSPQGHPQETQYF. DNA for the CDR3: TGTGCCAGCAGCCCACAGGGACACCCCCAAGAGACCCAGTACTTC.

This clone was counted once. The J gene is TRBJ2-7, the V gene TRBV14; D call uncertain. The CDR3 sequence is 13 residues long. Germline V lookup: CDR1 SGHDN, CDR2 FVKESK. Trimming removed 2 bases at V and 6 bases at J, with 11 bases between. CDR3 region: CASSQNTFREQYF. The CDR3 DNA reads as TGTGCCAGCAGCCAAAATACGTTTCGCGAGCAGTACTTC.

This clone came up a few times. CDR3 sequence (DNA): TGCGCCAGCAGCCGTGGCGAGGGGTGGCCTGAAGCTTTCTTT. Its translation is CASSRGEGWPEAFF. V usage is TRBV4-1 and J usage is TRBJ1-1; perhaps TRBD1 as D (5 bases). CDR1 MGHRA and CDR2 YSYEKL come from the germline V gene. Trimming shortened V by 4 bases and J by 6 bases, and 15 bases separated the two germline ends. The CDR3 is made up of 14 amino acids.

Note on this clone: Other DNA sequences from this sample encode an identical CDR3 as well. The rearrangement joins TRBV7-3 to TRBJ2-1, with D possibly matching TRBD1 (5 bases). The germline V gene encodes CDR1 SGHTA and CDR2 FQGTGA. V lost 3 bases and J lost 3, with 6 bases in between. The CDR3 loop spans 13 amino acids. The CDR3 sequence is CASSLTVYNEQFF. The CDR3 DNA follows: TGTGCCAGCAGCTTGACAGTCTACAATGAGCAGTTCTTC.

This chain joins TRBV19 and TRBJ2-7; D is undetermined. Germline assignment: CDR1 LNHDA and CDR2 SQIVND (reference sequence). Trimming left V 3 bases short and J 6 bases short, with 9 bases between. This CDR3 is built from 12 residues. CDR3 DNA: TGTGCCAGTAGTATTGGGTGGCGCGAGCAGTACTTC. Its translation: CASSIGWREQYF. Using reference TRBV19 and TRBJ2-7 for the parts outside the CDR3, the full variable domain is DGGITQSPKYLFRKEGQNVTLSCEQNLNHDAMYWYRQDPGQGLRLIYYSQIVNDFQKGDIAEGYSVSREKKESFPLTVTSAQKNPTAFYLCASSIGWREQYFGPGTRLTVT.

V usage is TRBV6-5 and J usage is TRBJ2-7; D is ambiguous. V was shortened by 0 bases and J by 12 bases, with 9 bases between the two germline ends. The CDR3 sequence is 11 residues long. The V gene's germline CDR1 is MNHEY and CDR2 SVGAGI. As DNA, the CDR3 is TGTGCCAGCAGTTACTCGGGGTTTCTGTACTTC. Amino acids: CASSYSGFLYF.

On this clone itself: Other nucleotide sequences in the sample specify the same CDR3. This chain uses TRBV19 with TRBJ1-1, with 9 bases aligning to TRBD1. After removal of 6 bases from V and 5 bases from J, the junction contained 10 bases not matched to a gene. The CDR3 runs 15 residues. Germline V gene lookup returns CDR1 LNHDA and CDR2 SQIVND (reference sequence). The CDR3 sequence is CASSPNRGRGTEAFF. CDR3 sequence (DNA): TGTGCCAGTAGCCCTAACAGGGGGCGAGGGACTGAAGCTTTCTTT.

The chain links TRBV27 to TRBJ2-2; D is unresolved. V was pared by 6 bases and J by 2 bases, with 10 bases between. This CDR3 contains 14 residues. Germline-derived CDR1 and CDR2 are MNHEY and SMNVEV (reference sequence). CDR3 DNA sequence: TGTGCCAGCAGCCAGGTCTACAACACCGGGGAGCTGTTTTTT. It codes for CASSQVYNTGELFF.